This T cell receptor (beta chain) was retrieved from a study of human T cells and chemical hapten exposure. This sample's time point: pre-sensitization, week 0. Stated treatment: therapeutic diphenylcyclopropenone sensitization with weekly scalp DPC. CDR3 length: 14 residues. Germline CDR1 is SEHNR and CDR2 is FQNEAQ (reference sequence). V was clipped by 5 bases and J by 3 bases; unmatched bases: 6. This clonotype was seen a few times. TCRdb analysed the RACE reads with MiXCR anew, one entry per CDR3 protein. This table has tens of thousands of distinct CDR3 sequences, about 9.2% appearing once. The chain combines TRBV7-9 with TRBJ2-5; 7 bases agree with TRBD2. Sample: whole blood, taken in connection with sensitization to the hapten diphenylcyclopropenone (DPC). This TCR was sampled from a woman in her 40s with alopecia areata. Some clones in this sample may be carry-over from other donors' samples. The CDR3: CASSTRGLEETQYF. CDR3 DNA sequence: TGTGCCAGCAGCACACGCGGACTAGAAGAGACCCAGTACTTC.